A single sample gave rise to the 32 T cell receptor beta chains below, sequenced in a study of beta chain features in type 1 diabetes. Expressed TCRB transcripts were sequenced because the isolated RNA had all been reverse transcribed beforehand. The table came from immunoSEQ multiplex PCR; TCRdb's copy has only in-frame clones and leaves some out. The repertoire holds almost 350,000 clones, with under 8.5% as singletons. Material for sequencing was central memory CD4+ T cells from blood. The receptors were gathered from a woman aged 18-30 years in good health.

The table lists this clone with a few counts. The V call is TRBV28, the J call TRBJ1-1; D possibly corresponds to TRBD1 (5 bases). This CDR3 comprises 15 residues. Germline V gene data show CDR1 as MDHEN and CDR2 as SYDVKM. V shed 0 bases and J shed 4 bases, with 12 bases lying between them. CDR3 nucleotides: TGTGCCAGCAGTTTATGGCAGGGATCGAGCACTGAAGCTTTCTTT. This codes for CASSLWQGSSTEAFF.

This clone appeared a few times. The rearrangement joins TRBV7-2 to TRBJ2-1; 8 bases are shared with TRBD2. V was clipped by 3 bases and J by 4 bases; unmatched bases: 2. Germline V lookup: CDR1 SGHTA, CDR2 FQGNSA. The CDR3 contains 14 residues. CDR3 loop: CASSFLAGYNEQFF. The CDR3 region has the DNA TGTGCCAGCAGCTTTCTAGCGGGTTACAATGAGCAGTTCTTC.

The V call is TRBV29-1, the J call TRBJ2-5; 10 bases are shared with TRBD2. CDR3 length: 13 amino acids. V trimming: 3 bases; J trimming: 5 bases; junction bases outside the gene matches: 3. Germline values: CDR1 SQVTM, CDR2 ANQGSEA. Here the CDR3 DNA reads TGCAGCGTTGAGGGACTAGCGCGGGAGACCCAGTACTTC. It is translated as CSVEGLARETQYF.

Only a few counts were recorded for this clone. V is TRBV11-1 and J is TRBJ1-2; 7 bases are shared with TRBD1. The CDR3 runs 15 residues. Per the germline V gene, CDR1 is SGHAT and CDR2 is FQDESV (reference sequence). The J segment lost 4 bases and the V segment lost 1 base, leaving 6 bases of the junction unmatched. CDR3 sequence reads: CASSLDPRDSYGYTF. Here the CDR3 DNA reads TGTGCCAGCAGCTTAGATCCCCGGGACAGCTATGGCTACACCTTC. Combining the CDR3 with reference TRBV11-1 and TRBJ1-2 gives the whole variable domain EAEVAQSPRYKITEKSQAVAFWCDPISGHATLYWYRQILGQGPELLVQFQDESVVDDSQLPKDRFSAERLKGVDSTLKIQPAELGDSAMYLCASSLDPRDSYGYTFGSGTRLTVV.

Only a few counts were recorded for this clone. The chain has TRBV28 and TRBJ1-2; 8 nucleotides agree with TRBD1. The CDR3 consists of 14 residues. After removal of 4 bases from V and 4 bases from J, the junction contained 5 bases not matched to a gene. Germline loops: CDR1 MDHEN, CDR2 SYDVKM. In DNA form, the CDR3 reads TGTGCCAGCAGTTACCGGACAGGGATCTATGGCTACACCTTC. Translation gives CASSYRTGIYGYTF.

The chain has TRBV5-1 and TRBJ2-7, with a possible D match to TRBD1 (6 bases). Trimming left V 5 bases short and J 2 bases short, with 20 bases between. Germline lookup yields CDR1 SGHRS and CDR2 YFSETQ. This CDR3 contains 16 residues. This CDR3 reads CASSPVTGSTAYEQYF. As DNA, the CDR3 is TGCGCCAGCAGTCCTGTCACAGGGAGTACCGCCTACGAGCAGTACTTC.

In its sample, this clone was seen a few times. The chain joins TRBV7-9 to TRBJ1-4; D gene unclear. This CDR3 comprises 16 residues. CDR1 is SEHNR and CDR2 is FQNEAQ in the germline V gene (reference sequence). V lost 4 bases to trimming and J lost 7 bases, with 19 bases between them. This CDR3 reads CASSSSHHVVAEKLFF. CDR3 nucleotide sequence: TGTGCCAGCAGCTCATCCCATCACGTGGTAGCTGAAAAACTGTTTTTT.

The CDR3 DNA reads as TGTGCCAGCAGCTTTCGAACAGGGTACCAAGAGACCCAGTACTTC. Amino acids: CASSFRTGYQETQYF. The genes are TRBV5-6 and TRBJ2-5; D might be TRBD1 (6 bases). CDR1 is SGHDT and CDR2 is YYEEEE in the germline V gene. Trimming took off 2 bases at V and 0 bases at J, with 11 bases between the two ends. The length of the CDR3 is 15 residues. Drawing the rest from reference TRBV5-6 and TRBJ2-5, the complete variable domain is DAGVTQSPTHLIKTRGQQVTLRCSPKSGHDTVSWYQQALGQGPQFIFQYYEEEERQRGNFPDRFSGHQFPNYSSELNVNALLLGDSALYLCASSFRTGYQETQYFGPGTRLLVL.

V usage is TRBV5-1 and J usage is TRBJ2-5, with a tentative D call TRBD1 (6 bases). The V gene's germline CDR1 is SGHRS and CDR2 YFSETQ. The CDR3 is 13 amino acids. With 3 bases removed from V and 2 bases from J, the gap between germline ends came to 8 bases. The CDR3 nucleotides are TGCGCCAGCAGCTGGACAGCTCAAGAGACCCAGTACTTC. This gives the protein CASSWTAQETQYF.

The CDR3 protein is CASSLGTAYYGYTF. The CDR3 DNA reads TGTGCCAGCAGCTTAGGGACAGCCTACTATGGCTACACCTTC. The rearrangement uses TRBV5-6 and TRBJ1-2, with TRBD1 matching over 7 bases. The V segment lost 2 bases and the J segment 3 bases; nucleotides outside the gene matches: 4. The CDR3 loop spans 14 amino acids. The V gene's germline CDR1 is SGHDT and CDR2 YYEEEE. Filled out from reference TRBV5-6 and TRBJ1-2, the complete variable domain reads DAGVTQSPTHLIKTRGQQVTLRCSPKSGHDTVSWYQQALGQGPQFIFQYYEEEERQRGNFPDRFSGHQFPNYSSELNVNALLLGDSALYLCASSLGTAYYGYTFGSGTRLTVV.

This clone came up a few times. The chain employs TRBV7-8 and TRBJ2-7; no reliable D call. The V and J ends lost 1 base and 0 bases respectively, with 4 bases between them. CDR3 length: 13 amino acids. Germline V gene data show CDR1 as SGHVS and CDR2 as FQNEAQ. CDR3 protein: CASSLGASYEQYF. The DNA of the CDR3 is TGTGCCAGCAGCTTAGGGGCCTCCTACGAGCAGTACTTC.

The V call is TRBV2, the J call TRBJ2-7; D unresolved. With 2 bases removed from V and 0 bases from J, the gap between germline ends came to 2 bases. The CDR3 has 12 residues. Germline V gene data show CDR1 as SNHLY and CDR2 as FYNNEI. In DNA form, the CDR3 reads TGTGCCAGCAGTGAAAGCTCCTACGAGCAGTACTTC. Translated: CASSESSYEQYF. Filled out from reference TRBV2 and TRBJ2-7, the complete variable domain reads EPEVTQTPSHQVTQMGQEVILRCVPISNHLYFYWYRQILGQKVEFLVSFYNNEISEKSEIFDDQFSVERPDGSNFTLKIRSTKLEDSAMYFCASSESSYEQYFGPGTRLTVT.

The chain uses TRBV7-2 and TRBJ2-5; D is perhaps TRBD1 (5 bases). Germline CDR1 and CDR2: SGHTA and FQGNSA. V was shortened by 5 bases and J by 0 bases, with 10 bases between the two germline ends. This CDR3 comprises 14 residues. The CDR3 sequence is CASSPTAYQETQYF. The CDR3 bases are TGTGCCAGCAGCCCGACAGCGTACCAAGAGACCCAGTACTTC.

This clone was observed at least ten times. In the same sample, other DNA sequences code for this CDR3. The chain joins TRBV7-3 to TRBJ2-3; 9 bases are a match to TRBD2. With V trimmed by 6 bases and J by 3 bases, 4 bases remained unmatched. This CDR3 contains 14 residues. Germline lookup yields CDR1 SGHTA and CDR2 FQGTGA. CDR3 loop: CASSGAGGTDTQYF. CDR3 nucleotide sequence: TGTGCCAGCAGTGGGGCGGGAGGGACAGATACGCAGTATTTT.

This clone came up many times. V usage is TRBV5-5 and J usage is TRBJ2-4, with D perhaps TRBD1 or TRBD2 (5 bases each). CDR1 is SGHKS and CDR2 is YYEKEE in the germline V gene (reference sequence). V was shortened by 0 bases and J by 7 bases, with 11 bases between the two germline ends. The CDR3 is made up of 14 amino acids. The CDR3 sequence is CASSLEWGSNIQYF. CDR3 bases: TGTGCCAGCAGCTTGGAGTGGGGGAGTAACATTCAGTACTTC. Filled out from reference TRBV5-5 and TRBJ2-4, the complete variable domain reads DAGVTQSPTHLIKTRGQQVTLRCSPISGHKSVSWYQQVLGQGPQFIFQYYEKEERGRGNFPDRFSARQFPNYSSELNVNALLLGDSALYLCASSLEWGSNIQYFGAGTRLSVL.

CDR3 in DNA: TGTGCCAGCAGCCAGGGGCAGGGGGCCTTTTTAGCCAAAAACATTCAGTACTTC. This encodes CASSQGQGAFLAKNIQYF. The chain couples TRBV4-2 to TRBJ2-4, with TRBD1 matching over 8 bases. Germline CDR1 reads LGHNA; CDR2 reads YNFKEQ. V was pared by 3 bases and J by 0 bases, with 10 bases of the junction left unmatched. The CDR3 contains 18 residues.

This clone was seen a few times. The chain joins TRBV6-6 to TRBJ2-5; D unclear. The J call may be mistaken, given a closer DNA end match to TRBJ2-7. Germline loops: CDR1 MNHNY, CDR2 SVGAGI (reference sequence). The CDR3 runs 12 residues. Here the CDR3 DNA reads TGTGCCAGCAGTTACTCCTCCTACGAGCAGTACTTC. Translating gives CASSYSSYEQYF.

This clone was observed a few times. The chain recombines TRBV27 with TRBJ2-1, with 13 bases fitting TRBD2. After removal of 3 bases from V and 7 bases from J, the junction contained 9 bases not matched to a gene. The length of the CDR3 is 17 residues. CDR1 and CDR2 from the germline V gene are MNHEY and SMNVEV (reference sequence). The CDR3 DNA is TGTGCCAGCAGTTTCTTCGGGACTAGCGGGACGTATAATGAGCAGTTCTTC. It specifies CASSFFGTSGTYNEQFF.

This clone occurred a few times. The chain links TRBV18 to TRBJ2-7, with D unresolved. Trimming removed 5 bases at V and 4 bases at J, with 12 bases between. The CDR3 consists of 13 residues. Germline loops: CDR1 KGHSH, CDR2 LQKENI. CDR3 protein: CASSSPNGYEQYF. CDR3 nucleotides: TGTGCCAGCTCATCGCCGAACGGATACGAGCAGTACTTC.

DNA of the CDR3: TGTGCCAGCAGTGTTCAACAGAAATCGACCTATGGCTACACCTTC. It translates to CASSVQQKSTYGYTF. The V gene is TRBV6-1, the J gene TRBJ1-2; D is undetermined. The CDR3 runs 15 residues. The germline V gene encodes CDR1 MNHNS and CDR2 SASEGT. The V end lost 4 bases, the J end lost 4 bases, and 16 bases lay between the germline ends.

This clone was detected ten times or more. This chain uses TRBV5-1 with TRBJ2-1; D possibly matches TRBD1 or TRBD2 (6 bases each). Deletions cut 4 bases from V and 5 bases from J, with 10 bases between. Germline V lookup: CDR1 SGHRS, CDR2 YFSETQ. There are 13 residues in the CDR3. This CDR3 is CASSPGANNEQFF. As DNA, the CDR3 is TGCGCCAGCAGCCCGGGGGCCAACAATGAGCAGTTCTTC.

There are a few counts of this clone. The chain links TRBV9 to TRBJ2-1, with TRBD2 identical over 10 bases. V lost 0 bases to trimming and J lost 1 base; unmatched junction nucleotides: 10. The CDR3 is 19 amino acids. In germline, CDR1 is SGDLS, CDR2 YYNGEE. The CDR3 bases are TGTGCCAGCAGCGTAGCCTATTCCGCTAGCGGGAGTTCCTACAATGAGCAGTTCTTC. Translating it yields CASSVAYSASGSSYNEQFF.

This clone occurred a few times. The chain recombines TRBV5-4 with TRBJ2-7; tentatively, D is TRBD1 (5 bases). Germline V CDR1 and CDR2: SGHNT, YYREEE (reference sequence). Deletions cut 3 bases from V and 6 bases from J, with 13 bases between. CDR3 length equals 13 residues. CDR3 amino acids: CASSSRETVEQYF. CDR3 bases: TGTGCCAGCAGCTCCCGAGAGACAGTCGAGCAGTACTTC.

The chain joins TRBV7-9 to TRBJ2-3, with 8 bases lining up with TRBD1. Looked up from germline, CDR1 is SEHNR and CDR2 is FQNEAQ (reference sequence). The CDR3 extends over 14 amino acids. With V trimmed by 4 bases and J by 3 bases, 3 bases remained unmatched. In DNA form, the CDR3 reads TGTGCCAGCAGCTCCTGGACAGGGACAGATACGCAGTATTTT. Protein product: CASSSWTGTDTQYF.

The CDR3 DNA reads as TGTGCCAGCAGCCGTCAGAGAACCGGGGAGCTGTTTTTT. Its translation: CASSRQRTGELFF. The V and J genes are TRBV14 and TRBJ2-2, with D uncertain. The CDR3 length is 13 residues. V lost 4 bases and J 5 bases, leaving 8 bases between the germline ends. Germline CDR1 reads SGHDN; CDR2 reads FVKESK.

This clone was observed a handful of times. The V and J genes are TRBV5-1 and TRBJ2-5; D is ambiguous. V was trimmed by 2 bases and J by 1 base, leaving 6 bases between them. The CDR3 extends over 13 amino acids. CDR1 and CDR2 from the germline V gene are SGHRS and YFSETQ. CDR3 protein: CASSLGFQETQYF. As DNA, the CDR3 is TGCGCCAGCAGCTTAGGGTTCCAAGAGACCCAGTACTTC. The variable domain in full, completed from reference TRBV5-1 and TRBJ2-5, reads KAGVTQTPRYLIKTRGQQVTLSCSPISGHRSVSWYQQTPGQGLQFLFEYFSETQRNKGNFPGRFSGRQFSNSRSEMNVSTLELGDSALYLCASSLGFQETQYFGPGTRLLVL.

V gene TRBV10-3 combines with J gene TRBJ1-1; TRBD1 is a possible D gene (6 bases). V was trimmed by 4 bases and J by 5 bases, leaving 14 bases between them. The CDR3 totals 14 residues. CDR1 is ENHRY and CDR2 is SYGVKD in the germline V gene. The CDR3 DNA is TGTGCCATCAGTGGTGGGGGGCGCGGTACTGAAGCTTTCTTT. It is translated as CAISGGGRGTEAFF.

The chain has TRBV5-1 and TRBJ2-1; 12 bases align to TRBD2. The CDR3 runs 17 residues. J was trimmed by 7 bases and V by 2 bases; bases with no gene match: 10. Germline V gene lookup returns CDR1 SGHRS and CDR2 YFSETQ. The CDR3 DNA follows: TGCGCCAGCAGCTTTCCCTCGGGGCTAGCGGGAGGGAATGAGCAGTTCTTC. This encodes CASSFPSGLAGGNEQFF.

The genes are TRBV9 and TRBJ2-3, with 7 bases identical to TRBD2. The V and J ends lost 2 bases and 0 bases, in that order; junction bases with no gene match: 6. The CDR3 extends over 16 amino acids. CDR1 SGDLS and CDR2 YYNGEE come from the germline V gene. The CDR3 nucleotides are TGTGCCAGCAGCGTCAGCCAGCGGGACAGCACAGATACGCAGTATTTT. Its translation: CASSVSQRDSTDTQYF.

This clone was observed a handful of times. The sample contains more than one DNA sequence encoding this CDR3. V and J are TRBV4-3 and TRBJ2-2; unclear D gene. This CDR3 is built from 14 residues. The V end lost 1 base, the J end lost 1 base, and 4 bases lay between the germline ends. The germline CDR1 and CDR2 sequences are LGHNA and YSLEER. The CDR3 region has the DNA TGCGCCAGCAGCCAAGCCGGGAACACCGGGGAGCTGTTTTTT. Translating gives CASSQAGNTGELFF.

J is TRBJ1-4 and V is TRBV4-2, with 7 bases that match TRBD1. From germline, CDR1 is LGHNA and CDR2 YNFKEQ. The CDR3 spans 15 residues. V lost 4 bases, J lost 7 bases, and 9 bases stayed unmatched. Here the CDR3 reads CASSRHDRDPEKLFF. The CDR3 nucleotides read TGTGCCAGCAGCCGGCATGACAGGGATCCTGAAAAACTGTTTTTT.

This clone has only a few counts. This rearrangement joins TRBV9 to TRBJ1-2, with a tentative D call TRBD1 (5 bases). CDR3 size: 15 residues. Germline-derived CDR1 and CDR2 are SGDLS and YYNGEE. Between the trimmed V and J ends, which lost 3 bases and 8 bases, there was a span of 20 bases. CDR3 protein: CASSAGDLLGYGYTF. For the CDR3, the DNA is TGTGCCAGCAGCGCGGGGGACTTACTAGGGTACGGCTACACCTTC.